A selection of T cell receptor beta chains follows, all from one sample in a study of radiation and T cells in renal cell carcinoma. Some clones are missing from TCRdb's copy, which holds only in-frame ones; the method was immunoSEQ multiplex PCR. The sample records 50,000 to 75,000 clones, 60% to 85% being singletons. This specimen consisted of blood, obtained from a patient whose treatment included radiotherapy and nephrectomy. The source of these receptors is a man aged 55 to 70 with renal cell carcinoma. The CDR3 runs from the conserved cysteine through the conserved F or W. D genes are given only for firm matches. Only part of the rows carry a size: once, few, many, or a class if the clone is expanded.

d_call j_call v_call clone_size cdr3_nt cdr3_aa
- TRBJ2-7 TRBV6-6 - TGTGCCAGCAGTTACCCCGGGGCAGAAAACTCCTACGAGCAGTACTTC CASSYPGAENSYEQYF
- TRBJ2-1 TRBV7-6 - TGTGCCAGCAGCTTGTCACAGAGGTGGGATGAGCAGTTCTTC CASSLSQRWDEQFF
- TRBJ2-5 TRBV6-5 - TGTGCCAGCACCCGACCTGGGGGCCAAGAGACCCAGTACTTC CASTRPGGQETQYF
- TRBJ2-6 TRBV4-1 - TGCGCCAGCAGCCAAGAACAAGCTGGGGCCAACGTCCTGACTTTC CASSQEQAGANVLTF
- TRBJ2-1 TRBV10-3 - TGTGCCATCAGTGAGGAAACAGGGAGCGAGCAGTTCTTC CAISEETGSEQFF
TRBD1 TRBJ1-5 TRBV11-2 - TGTGCCAGCAGCTTAGATAGGACAGGGGCACAGCCCCAGCATTTT CASSLDRTGAQPQHF
- TRBJ2-1 TRBV18 - TGTGCCAGCTCACCACCCCCTCTAGGGGTCACGAATGAGCAGTTCTTC CASSPPPLGVTNEQFF
TRBD1 TRBJ1-2 TRBV6-1 many TGTGCCAGCAGTGAACAGGGGGGACTTAACTATGGCTACACCTTC CASSEQGGLNYGYTF
- TRBJ1-6 TRBV10-1 few TGCGCCAGCAGTGAAGTCGGGCCAACTAACTTT CASSEVGPTNF
- TRBJ1-2 TRBV10-1 once TGCGCCAGCAGTGACCAGAGGGCAGACCTCGGTGGCTACACCTTC CASSDQRADLGGYTF
- TRBJ1-5 TRBV5-1 - TGCGCCAGCAGCAGCCGGGGGGGTCAGCCCCAGCATTTT CASSSRGGQPQHF
TRBD1 TRBJ1-1 TRBV10-3 - TGTGCCATCAGTGAGTCGGAGACAGGGGGCCCGGACACTGAAGCTTTCTTT CAISESETGGPDTEAFF
TRBD1 TRBJ1-3 TRBV29-1 - TGCTCCGGGACAGATGGAAACACCATATATTTT CSGTDGNTIYF
- TRBJ1-1 TRBV7-9 - TGTGCCAGCAGCTTAGGGCTACGGAACACTGAAGCTTTCTTT CASSLGLRNTEAFF
- TRBJ1-5 TRBV5-5 - TGTGCCAGCAGCTTGGCCCCTAGCGGGAGCAATCAGCCCCAGCATTTT CASSLAPSGSNQPQHF
- TRBJ2-7 TRBV6-1 - TGTGCCAGCAGTCTTACCGGAGGCCCCTACGAGCAGTACTTC CASSLTGGPYEQYF
- TRBJ1-6 TRBV9 - TGTGCCAGCAGCGTAGAGGGGATAAGTTCACCCCTCCACTTT CASSVEGISSPLHF
TRBD2 TRBJ2-1 TRBV7-7 few TGTGCCAGCAGCTTAGCGCCAGGGAGGGGCTACAATGAGCAGTTCTTC CASSLAPGRGYNEQFF
- TRBJ1-1 TRBV6-4 few TGTGCCAGCAGCCCTGAGGAGAACACTGAAGCTTTCTTT CASSPEENTEAFF
- TRBJ2-3 TRBV6-1 - TGTGCCAGCAGGCGCGGGCGGCCTCGCACAGATACGCAGTATTTT CASRRGRPRTDTQYF
- TRBJ2-1 TRBV7-5 - TGTGTCAGAAGCTTACAGGCTTGGACTAGCGATAATGAGCAGTTCTTC CVRSLQAWTSDNEQFF
TRBD1 TRBJ2-7 TRBV15 - TGTGCCACCAGTCCTACAGTAGGACAGGGTATCCAGTACTTC CATSPTVGQGIQYF
- TRBJ2-5 TRBV5-6 - TGTGCCAGCAGCTTGGTAATAGGGGGGTACCAAGAGACCCAGTACTTC CASSLVIGGYQETQYF
- TRBJ2-3 TRBV27 - TGTGCCAGCAGTTATGGACAGACCACAGATACGCAGTATTTT CASSYGQTTDTQYF
- TRBJ1-2 TRBV5-1 - TGCGCCAGCATCCCTACCACGGGGGCCGCCTATGGCTACACCTTC CASIPTTGAAYGYTF
TRBD2 TRBJ2-3 TRBV7-8 - TGTGCCAGCAGCTTAGGGCTAGCGGTTCAAGATACGCAGTATTTT CASSLGLAVQDTQYF
TRBD1 TRBJ2-2 TRBV29-1 few TGCAGCGTTACCGGACAGGGGGCCGGGGAGCTGTTTTTT CSVTGQGAGELFF
TRBD1 TRBJ1-5 TRBV6-1 - TGTGCCAGCAGTGAAGGTCAGGGGGGCGTTTATCAGCCCCAGCATTTT CASSEGQGGVYQPQHF
- TRBJ2-2 TRBV29-1 - TGCAGCGTTGAAGTTGCTCGGGGGGCCGGCGGGGAGCTGTTTTTT CSVEVARGAGGELFF
- TRBJ2-5 TRBV18 - TGTGCCAGCTCACCGACTGGCCGGGTCCCTGAAGGGACCCAGTACTTC CASSPTGRVPEGTQYF